This T cell receptor (beta chain) was found in a study of T-cell memory formation after mild COVID-19 (dated by TCRdb to 2020 to 2022). With regard to the full study: TCR sequence clusters from the two donors were found to be largely donor specific. T-cell clones expanding and contracting after mild COVID-19 in two donors were tracked by longitudinal TCRalpha and TCRbeta repertoire sequencing. The cohort was made up of two young adult volunteers, one female and one male, who were previously healthy.

What the authors observed across the whole study: Clones contracting from day 15 to 85 had balanced CD4/CD8 phenotypes, while a second wave expanding from day 15 to 37 was biased towards CD4+. Whether the second-wave clones peaking on day 37 were SARS-CoV-2 specific was not confirmed. Only a couple of mild cases were covered in the study, and larger cohorts including severe cases with pre-infection samples were considered necessary. Contracting CD4+ clones were located mainly in the CM and EM memory subsets, whereas CD8+ clones were found to be enriched in EMRA. Some responding clones were found in pre-infection memory, which suggests that pre-existing cross-reactive memory T cells took part in the SARS-CoV-2 response.

Sequencing instrument: Illumina NovaSeq 6000. TCRalpha and TCRbeta cDNA libraries were constructed by 5'RACE with constant-segment primers, with sample barcodes and unique molecular identifiers being introduced. RNA was extracted from every sample with Trizol reagent. Libraries were amplified in two PCR steps, with a second sample barcode and Illumina TruSeq adapters added in the second step. The libraries were sequenced on an Illumina NovaSeq using 2 x 150 bp paired-end reads. Processing in the source paper ran as follows. The reads were demultiplexed and collapsed into UMI-guided consensus sequences using migec v1.2.7. Using mixcr v2.1.11, UMI consensuses were aligned to TRA and TRB V and J templates and then assembled into clonotypes. Clonotypes were classified as expanded or contracted when called significant by both edgeR and NoisET, with noise models trained on biological replicates. edgeR calls used a false discovery rate-adjusted p below 0.01 and a log2 fold-change threshold of 1. As an exploratory analysis of dynamics, PCA with hierarchical clustering was applied to max-normalized trajectories of the 1000 most abundant clonotypes. The CD4 or CD8 phenotype of responding clones was assigned using the separately sequenced CD4+ and CD8+ repertoires. TCRdb passed the public sequencing reads through fastp at Q25 and MiXCR, retaining productive beta sequences. Every distinct CDR3 protein forms one entry, paired with its most common genes and DNA. TCRdb, not the original authors, processed these V and J calls. The sample has hundreds of thousands of distinct CDR3 sequences on record, 19% of them singletons. Clones ranked in the top ten supply under 25% of the sample.

Ficoll-Paque density gradient centrifugation was the method used to isolate PBMCs. The CDR3, cysteine through phenylalanine, is 18 amino acids long. Of all the DNA, just the CDR3 is kept, 54 bases in frame from base 1. CDR1 and CDR2 are drawn from the germline V gene (reference sequence): LGHDT, YNNKEL. For this chain, trimming is 2 bases at the V end and 8 bases at the J end, and the number of junction bases without a gene match is 12. There are a few counts of this clonotype. Its antigen is currently not known. No quality values exist for individual bases; no much larger clone is one base distant. This TCR came from a man aged 18 to 30 who had mild COVID-19 (a few samples of this study predate the infection). The sample titles of this study are shuffled in the database, so cell type and time point are left out; the donor was told from shared clones. This chain is built from TRBV3-1 and TRBJ2-1; 13 nucleotides in the junction match TRBD2. The sample was PBMCs or a T cell subset sorted from them (not recorded which). The DNA sequence is as follows: TGTGCCAGCAGCCAAAGCCCGCCTACTAGCGGGGGGGGAGATGAGCAGTTCTTC. Its protein is CASSQSPPTSGGGDEQFF.